This record covers a single T cell receptor beta chain. Antigen unknown. This record belongs to a study of cytomegalovirus exposure and HLA in healthy donors. About the research overall: An analysis done earlier identified about 100 million unique TCR beta sequences from 190 million or so T cells. Study conclusions and caveats: In an earlier analysis, in approximately 570 donors, most V segments appeared productive either ~90% or ~30% of the time. When a later analysis was performed, an Asian-associated ancestry cluster reportedly had fewer N-insertions than the roughly 630-donor mean. Equally common other TCR beta chains were less clonally expanded than HLA-associated ones, a later analysis found.

PCR amplification relied on 60 Vbeta primers (plus 13 Jbeta primers). Here immunoSEQ multiplex PCR was the method, and the copy in TCRdb shows in-frame clones only, minus some. Of about 200,000 clones listed, over 65% are singletons. This CDR3 comprises 13 residues. V lost 6 bases, J lost 8 bases, and 6 bases stayed unmatched. Germline V lookup: CDR1 SNHLY, CDR2 FYNNEI. The sequenced sample consisted of PBMCs. The chain carries TRBV2 and TRBJ2-1, with 8 bases fitting TRBD1. This clonotype originated in a boy younger than 10 in good health and CMV-seronegative. The CDR3: CASSLTGDDEQFF. CDR3 nucleotide sequence: TGTGCCAGCAGCCTGACAGGGGACGATGAGCAGTTCTTC.